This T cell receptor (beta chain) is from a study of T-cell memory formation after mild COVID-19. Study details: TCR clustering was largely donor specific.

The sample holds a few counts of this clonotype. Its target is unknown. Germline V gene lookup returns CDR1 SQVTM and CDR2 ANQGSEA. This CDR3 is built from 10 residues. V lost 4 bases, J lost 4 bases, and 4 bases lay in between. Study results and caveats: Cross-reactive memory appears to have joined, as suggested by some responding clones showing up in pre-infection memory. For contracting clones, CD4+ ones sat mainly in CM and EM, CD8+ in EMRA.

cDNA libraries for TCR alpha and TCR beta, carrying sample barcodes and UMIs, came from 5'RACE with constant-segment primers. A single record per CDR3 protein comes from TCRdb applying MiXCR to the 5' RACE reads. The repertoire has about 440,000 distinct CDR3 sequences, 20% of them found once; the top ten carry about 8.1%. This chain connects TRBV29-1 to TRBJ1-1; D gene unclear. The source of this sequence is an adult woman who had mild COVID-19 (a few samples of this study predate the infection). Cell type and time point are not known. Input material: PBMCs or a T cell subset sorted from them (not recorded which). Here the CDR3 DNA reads TGCAGCGTTGCCCGCACTGAAGCTTTCTTT. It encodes CSVARTEAFF.